This TCR beta chain is from a study of blood T cells in healthy people across ages. Next came a second PCR, run for about 7 to 12 cycles, which used a sample-barcoded 5' primer along with a J-beta primer mix. TCRdb processed the 5' RACE reads anew with MiXCR; each CDR3 protein has one entry. The sample shows some 1,800,000 distinct CDR3 sequences, about 39% of them seen only once. The germline gives CDR1 MNHEY, CDR2 SVGEGT. V lost 6 bases and J 2 bases, leaving 13 bases between the germline ends. The CDR3 spans 14 residues. The sequenced material came from blood. The chain recombines TRBV6-2 or TRBV6-3 with TRBJ1-2; D is undetermined. The clonotype originates from a human donor in good health. In DNA form, the CDR3 reads TGTGCCAGCAGGCCCAGCGGCGCCAACTATGGCTACACCTTC. Protein product: CASRPSGANYGYTF.